Listed below are T cell receptor beta chains from one sample, sequenced in a study of siplizumab effects on memory and regulatory T cells. Measured with immunoSEQ multiplex PCR; TCRdb has only the in-frame clones, and not every one. Of more than 85,000 clones in the sample, roughly nine tenths were seen once. Sequenced input: Tregs sorted from blood. The receptors derive from a human donor in good health. The CDR3 runs from the conserved cysteine through the conserved F or W. Each record gives: J gene, V gene, clone size, D gene, CDR3 protein, CDR3 DNA. D genes are given only for firm matches. Some rows have no size entry. The others give once, few or many, or a class for an expanded clone.

TRBJ2-2 | TRBV18 | NA | TRBD1 | CASSLSGQPNTGELFF | TGTGCCAGCTCACTCTCGGGACAGCCGAACACCGGGGAGCTGTTTTTT
TRBJ2-2 | TRBV7-9 | NA | NA | CASSPSGTGELFF | TGTGCCAGCAGCCCTTCGGGTACCGGGGAGCTGTTTTTT
TRBJ1-5 | TRBV5-1 | NA | NA | CASSLGGLGAGEPQHF | TGCGCCAGCAGCTTGGGAGGCTTGGGGGCGGGGGAGCCCCAGCATTTT
TRBJ2-1 | TRBV28 | NA | TRBD2 | CASSQSGSGYNEQFF | TGTGCCAGCAGTCAAAGCGGGAGCGGGTACAATGAGCAGTTCTTC
TRBJ1-4 | TRBV30 | NA | NA | CAWSHRLATNEKLFF | TGTGCCTGGAGTCACCGACTTGCAACTAATGAAAAACTGTTTTTT
TRBJ2-5 | TRBV15 | NA | NA | CATGPRKTGPAQETQYF | TGTGCCACCGGACCCCGAAAGACAGGCCCAGCCCAAGAGACCCAGTACTTC
TRBJ1-2 | TRBV29-1 | NA | NA | CSVEDPRRGYTF | TGCAGCGTTGAAGATCCTCGACGTGGCTACACCTTC
TRBJ2-5 | TRBV5-1 | NA | TRBD2 | CASRRTSGKGQETQYF | TGCGCCAGCAGGCGGACTAGCGGGAAAGGCCAAGAGACCCAGTACTTC
TRBJ2-1 | TRBV28 | NA | TRBD2 | CASKPGLAFDEQFF | TGTGCCAGCAAACCGGGACTAGCTTTCGATGAGCAGTTCTTC
TRBJ2-1 | TRBV19 | NA | NA | CASGGQSRGYNEQFF | TGTGCCAGTGGAGGACAATCCAGAGGCTACAATGAGCAGTTCTTC
TRBJ1-4 | TRBV2 | NA | TRBD1 | CASSAQGAPTNEKLFF | TGTGCCAGCAGTGCACAGGGGGCTCCAACTAATGAAAAACTGTTTTTT
TRBJ1-1 | TRBV29-1 | NA | NA | CSVAMRGAGNTEAFF | TGCAGCGTTGCCATGAGGGGGGCTGGGAACACTGAAGCTTTCTTT
TRBJ1-1 | TRBV9 | NA | TRBD1 | CASSSRQGMNTEAFF | TGTGCCAGCAGCAGTCGACAGGGAATGAACACTGAAGCTTTCTTT
TRBJ2-3 | TRBV18 | NA | TRBD1 | CASSLYQDRGRKSTDTQYF | TGTGCCAGCTCACTATACCAGGACAGGGGAAGAAAGAGCACAGATACGCAGTATTTT
TRBJ1-3 | TRBV6-6 | NA | NA | CASTQRLSGNTIYF | TGTGCCAGCACCCAAAGGCTTTCTGGAAACACCATATATTTT
TRBJ2-6 | TRBV19 | NA | NA | CASSWGLSGANVLTF | TGTGCCAGTAGTTGGGGTCTCTCTGGGGCCAACGTCCTGACTTTC
TRBJ2-3 | TRBV9 | NA | NA | CASSAGTTATDTQYF | TGTGCCAGCAGCGCCGGGACCACCGCCACAGATACGCAGTATTTT
TRBJ1-1 | TRBV28 | NA | NA | CASSLLGSMNTEAFF | TGTGCCAGCAGTTTATTGGGCAGCATGAACACTGAAGCTTTCTTT
TRBJ1-2 | TRBV7-2 | once | NA | CASSLSGDGYGYTF | TGTGCCAGCAGCTTAAGTGGGGACGGCTATGGCTACACCTTC
TRBJ2-5 | TRBV6-6 | NA | TRBD2 | CASSLAGGPETQYF | TGTGCCAGCAGTTTAGCGGGAGGGCCAGAGACCCAGTACTTC
TRBJ2-1 | TRBV19 | NA | TRBD1 | CASSRYRTGGLRNEQFF | TGTGCCAGTAGTCGGTATCGGACAGGGGGGCTTAGGAATGAGCAGTTCTTC
TRBJ1-5 | TRBV4-1 | NA | NA | CASSQARGAQPQHF | TGCGCCAGCAGCCAAGCTCGGGGTGCTCAGCCCCAGCATTTT
TRBJ2-4 | TRBV15 | NA | NA | CATSRVELAKNIQYF | TGTGCCACCAGCAGAGTGGAGCTAGCCAAAAACATTCAGTACTTC
TRBJ1-4 | TRBV18 | NA | NA | CASSPPYGTPDDEKLFF | TGTGCCAGCTCACCACCCTACGGGACCCCGGACGACGAAAAACTGTTTTTT
TRBJ2-7 | TRBV5-1 | NA | TRBD1 | CASSLDRAYEQYF | TGCGCCAGCAGCCTCGACAGGGCCTACGAGCAGTACTTC
TRBJ1-1 | TRBV25-1 | NA | NA | CASSAKGNWNTEAFF | TGTGCCAGCAGTGCTAAAGGGAATTGGAACACTGAAGCTTTCTTT
TRBJ2-1 | TRBV19 | NA | TRBD2 | CASSPTSGRAPNEQFF | TGTGCCAGTAGCCCCACTAGCGGGAGGGCCCCCAATGAGCAGTTCTTC
TRBJ2-1 | TRBV5-1 | NA | NA | CASSRGGTPRPNNEQFF | TGCGCCAGCAGTCGGGGCGGGACGCCAAGACCAAACAATGAGCAGTTCTTC
TRBJ2-3 | TRBV7-9 | NA | TRBD1 | CASSQGDRGQGDTQYF | TGTGCCAGCAGCCAAGGGGACAGGGGGCAAGGAGATACGCAGTATTTT
TRBJ2-2 | TRBV10-3 | NA | TRBD1 | CAIDRANTGELFF | TGTGCCATAGACAGGGCGAACACCGGGGAGCTGTTTTTT
TRBJ2-5 | TRBV7-3 | NA | NA | CASSPGGDRWETQYF | TGTGCCAGCAGCCCCGGGGGAGACAGGTGGGAGACCCAGTACTTC
TRBJ2-1 | TRBV5-1 | NA | TRBD2 | CASRSSGLGRAGHEQFF | TGCGCCAGCAGAAGCTCGGGGCTAGGGAGGGCCGGCCATGAGCAGTTCTTC
TRBJ2-3 | TRBV9 | NA | NA | CASSVAGSAGTDTQYF | TGTGCCAGCAGCGTAGCAGGGTCTGCCGGCACAGATACGCAGTATTTT
TRBJ2-5 | TRBV15 | NA | NA | CATSIDFETQYF | TGTGCCACCAGTATTGACTTCGAGACCCAGTACTTC
TRBJ2-7 | TRBV28 | NA | TRBD1 | CASSRDRYYEQYF | TGTGCCAGCAGCCGGGACAGATACTACGAGCAGTACTTC
TRBJ1-2 | TRBV30 | few | TRBD1 | CAWSPTDRGSFHGYTF | TGTGCCTGGAGTCCTACCGACAGGGGGAGTTTCCATGGCTACACCTTC
TRBJ2-3 | TRBV19 | NA | TRBD1 | CASSRDRGSTDTQYF | TGTGCCAGTAGCCGCGACAGGGGGAGCACAGATACGCAGTATTTT
TRBJ1-2 | TRBV6-6 | NA | NA | CASSYSAGLNGYTF | TGTGCCAGCAGTTACTCGGCAGGGTTGAATGGCTACACCTTC
TRBJ1-5 | TRBV7-2 | NA | NA | CASSFAPANQPQHF | TGTGCCAGCAGCTTTGCCCCAGCAAATCAGCCCCAGCATTTT
TRBJ1-5 | TRBV19 | few | NA | CASSTYRELGQPQHF | TGTGCCAGTAGTACCTACCGGGAACTCGGTCAGCCCCAGCATTTT
TRBJ1-1 | TRBV11-2 | few | NA | CASSRGRAFF | TGTGCCAGCAGCCGTGGAAGGGCTTTCTTT
TRBJ2-7 | TRBV11-3 | NA | TRBD1 | CASSPDRVRSYEQYF | TGTGCCAGCAGCCCGGACAGGGTTAGATCCTACGAGCAGTACTTC
TRBJ2-1 | TRBV6-1 | few | TRBD2 | CASRRGALQQFF | TGTGCCAGCAGGCGGGGGGCCCTTCAGCAGTTCTTC
TRBJ2-7 | TRBV2 | NA | TRBD2 | CATIETSGASYEQYF | TGTGCCACCATCGAAACTAGCGGAGCTTCCTACGAGCAGTACTTC
TRBJ2-5 | TRBV5-1 | NA | NA | CASSPVGRRETQYF | TGCGCCAGCAGCCCGGTGGGGAGGAGAGAGACCCAGTACTTC
TRBJ2-3 | TRBV1 | NA | NA | CTSSQDLGQITDTQYF | TGCACCAGCAGCCAAGATCTAGGGCAGATCACAGATACGCAGTATTTT
TRBJ2-2 | TRBV30 | once | NA | CAWSFVGRPTGELFF | TGTGCCTGGAGTTTCGTGGGGCGCCCCACCGGGGAGCTGTTTTTT
TRBJ2-7 | TRBV5-1 | once | NA | CASSPQGAGVIYEQYF | TGCGCCAGCAGCCCTCAGGGGGCGGGAGTTATCTACGAGCAGTACTTC
TRBJ1-5 | TRBV10-3 | NA | NA | CAISTSSSNQPQHF | TGTGCCATCAGTACCTCAAGCAGCAATCAGCCCCAGCATTTT